This is a list of T cell receptor beta chains from one sample in a study of shared T cell receptors in the human thymus. Generated by immunoSEQ multiplex PCR, the TCRdb table keeps only in-frame clones and is missing some. The data show about 380,000 clones, roughly 94% seen once. Sequencing was carried out using thymocytes. The receptors were sampled from a human donor. CDR3s include the opening cysteine and the closing phenylalanine or tryptophan. Size is stated for part of the rows, as once, few or many counts, or as a class when the clone is expanded.

v_call: TRBV7-9; clone_size: NA; j_call: TRBJ2-7; cdr3_aa: CASSLGAGGAGYEQYF
v_call: TRBV28; clone_size: NA; j_call: TRBJ2-7; cdr3_aa: CASKVREGPVEQYF
v_call: TRBV10-1; clone_size: NA; j_call: TRBJ1-1; cdr3_aa: CASSDWGESTEAFF
v_call: TRBV29-1; clone_size: once; j_call: TRBJ2-3; cdr3_aa: CSPSYSTDTQYF
v_call: TRBV28; clone_size: NA; j_call: TRBJ2-5; cdr3_aa: CASSPGGVSQETQYF
v_call: TRBV7-9; clone_size: once; j_call: TRBJ2-3; cdr3_aa: CASSHNTKTLTDTQYF
v_call: TRBV5-6; clone_size: NA; j_call: TRBJ1-2; cdr3_aa: CASSLGDSGDGYTF
v_call: TRBV5-6; clone_size: NA; j_call: TRBJ1-2; cdr3_aa: CASSLKGANYGYTF
v_call: TRBV4-2; clone_size: NA; j_call: TRBJ2-7; cdr3_aa: CASSQDHGTGGTGEQYF
v_call: TRBV4-3; clone_size: NA; j_call: TRBJ2-1; cdr3_aa: CASSQAPGLGLNEQFF
v_call: TRBV9; clone_size: NA; j_call: TRBJ1-1; cdr3_aa: CASSGRPLRGSMNTEAFF
v_call: TRBV7-7; clone_size: once; j_call: TRBJ1-4; cdr3_aa: CASSLAEGPNEKLFF
v_call: TRBV7-9; clone_size: NA; j_call: TRBJ2-5; cdr3_aa: CASSAPRASGQETQYF
v_call: TRBV19; clone_size: NA; j_call: TRBJ2-7; cdr3_aa: CASRGQGSLYEQYF
v_call: TRBV7-2; clone_size: NA; j_call: TRBJ1-1; cdr3_aa: CASSTRQGTNTEAFF
v_call: TRBV19; clone_size: NA; j_call: TRBJ1-2; cdr3_aa: CASSGGPPGINYGYTF